The entry below describes one T cell receptor beta chain. The antigen remains undetermined. Since all of the isolated RNA was reverse transcribed, expressed TCRB transcripts were what got sequenced. TCRdb's table, derived via immunoSEQ multiplex PCR, lists solely in-frame clones and lacks some. Of around 26,000 clones in the sample, 68% are singletons; the top ten hold about 1.1%. These data are taken from a study of beta chain features in type 1 diabetes. Turning to the study itself: Age, gender, cell numbers and subset yield matched between patients and controls. Findings and limits, study-wide: TCRB CDR3s from Type 1 diabetes patients were moderately but significantly shorter in all four CD4+ subsets.

Each population that was sorted was more than 95% pure. This CDR3 spans 15 amino acids. Unmatched junction bases numbered 9, after V lost 4 bases and J lost 4 bases. Germline assignment: CDR1 SGHNT and CDR2 YYREEE (reference sequence). The sequenced sample was stem cell memory CD4+ T cells from blood. The chain is built from TRBV5-4 and TRBJ2-7, with TRBD2 matching over 9 bases. The sequence derives from a woman aged 40 to 50 with type 1 diabetes. For the CDR3, the DNA is TGTGCCAGCAGCAGTAGCGGGGGTGTTCGATACGAGCAGTACTTC. It specifies CASSSSGGVRYEQYF.